This paragraph reports one T cell receptor beta chain. This CDR3 has 12 residues. In germline, CDR1 is SGHRS, CDR2 YFSETQ. The germline V and J ends were trimmed by 4 bases and 5 bases, with 4 bases remaining between them. The sample belongs to a study of blood T cell repertoires in COVID-19. As for the study in general: T cells, B-cell-depleted T cells, or PBMCs supplied cDNA or gDNA.

Participant reports of clinical history set cohort assignment. Recovered status applied to Cohort 3 donors who had two consecutive negative PCRs. It also applied to those with clearance or with symptom resolution. In the authors' workflow: Estimation of nucleated cell counts was performed using reference gene primer amplification. The data were produced by immunoSEQ multiplex PCR, yet TCRdb's version contains in-frame clones alone and is incomplete. Clone size and the V and J calls come from that table; the DNA yielded D and trimming. The data contain roughly 150,000 clones, roughly 80% of them singletons.

The chain employs TRBV5-1 and TRBJ1-6; D unresolved. The sequence was collected from a woman between 50 and 59 years old who had recovered from COVID-19. What was sequenced was PBMCs or T cells enriched from blood (not recorded which). CDR3 sequence: CASSGDNSPLHF. The CDR3, as DNA: TGCGCCAGCAGCGGAGATAATTCACCCCTCCACTTT.